The 27 T cell receptor beta chains below come from one sample, sequenced in a study of shared clonotypes between healthy human individuals. Only in-frame clones appear in the TCRdb table, and some are missing; sequencing was by immunoSEQ multiplex PCR. The sample includes hundreds of thousands of clones, around 77% of them seen just once. Sequencing was carried out using PBMCs. The receptors originated from a woman aged 40-49 years in good health. Some clones in this sample may be carry-over from other donors' samples.

This sequence joins TRBV28 and TRBJ1-2; no firm D call. Trimming pared 3 bases from V and 4 bases from J, leaving 3 bases between. Germline assignment: CDR1 MDHEN and CDR2 SYDVKM. The CDR3 spans 11 residues. CDR3 loop: CASSFVYGYTF. The CDR3 DNA sequence: TGTGCCAGCAGTTTTGTCTATGGCTACACCTTC.

This clone occurred a few times. Other DNA sequences in the sample encode the same CDR3. The CDR3 DNA reads as TGCGCCAGCAGACCTAGACAGGAATTGGGACCCTACGAGCAGTACTTC. It is translated as CASRPRQELGPYEQYF. This chain links TRBV4-1 with TRBJ2-7, with TRBD1 as a possible D gene (6 bases). In germline, CDR1 is MGHRA, CDR2 YSYEKL. This CDR3 is built from 16 residues. Trimming pared 6 bases from V and 2 bases from J, leaving 20 bases between.

J is TRBJ1-2 and V is TRBV7-9; D possibly corresponds to TRBD1 (5 bases). The V end was cut by 5 bases, the J end by 7 bases, with 14 bases between. Per the germline V gene, CDR1 is SEHNR and CDR2 is FQNEAQ (reference sequence). This CDR3 spans 13 amino acids. This CDR3 is CASSPRSGLGYTF. In DNA form, the CDR3 reads TGTGCCAGCAGCCCCAGATCAGGGCTTGGCTACACCTTC.

The chain combines TRBV4-1 with TRBJ2-7, with 8 bases matching TRBD1. From germline, CDR1 is MGHRA and CDR2 YSYEKL. After removal of 5 bases from V and 2 bases from J, the junction contained 8 bases not matched to a gene. This CDR3 comprises 15 residues. The CDR3 DNA reads as TGCGCCAGCAGCTGGGGACAGGCCTTACCCTACGAGCAGTACTTC. It encodes CASSWGQALPYEQYF.

This chain connects TRBV7-3 to TRBJ2-2; D may match TRBD1 or TRBD2 (5 bases each). Germline CDR1 is SGHTA and CDR2 is FQGTGA. CDR3 size: 14 residues. V was shortened by 2 bases and J by 6 bases, with 10 bases between the two germline ends. CDR3 sequence reads: CASSLFRDAGELFF. CDR3 nucleotides: TGTGCCAGCAGCTTATTTCGGGACGCCGGGGAGCTGTTTTTT.

The chain couples TRBV15 to TRBJ2-1; the match to TRBD2 covers 9 bases. The CDR3 has 15 amino acids. J gave up 6 bases and V 0 bases, and 3 bases lay outside the gene matches. CDR1 LNHNV and CDR2 YYDKDF come from the germline V gene (reference sequence). CDR3 DNA sequence: TGTGCCACCAGCAGAGAGCGGGAGGGGGGCAATGAGCAGTTCTTC. Residues: CATSREREGGNEQFF.

This clone has just a few counts. The chain carries TRBV7-2 and TRBJ2-5; 10 nucleotides match TRBD2. In germline, CDR1 is SGHTA, CDR2 FQGNSA. The J segment lost 3 bases and the V segment lost 4 bases, leaving 5 bases of the junction unmatched. This CDR3 has 15 amino acids. The CDR3 loop reads CASSSQRGGEETQYF. The CDR3 DNA is TGTGCCAGCAGCTCCCAGCGGGGGGGGGAAGAGACCCAGTACTTC.

In DNA form, the CDR3 reads TGTGCCAGCAGCGTAACCGGCGGAGATCAGCCCCAGCATTTT. This gives the protein CASSVTGGDQPQHF. The genes are TRBV5-6 and TRBJ1-5, with unresolved D. Germline CDR1 reads SGHDT; CDR2 reads YYEEEE. V dropped 4 bases and J dropped 5 bases, with 13 bases sitting between them. This CDR3 has 14 amino acids.

The chain has TRBV11-2 and TRBJ2-3; tentatively, D is TRBD2 (5 bases). This CDR3 is built from 14 residues. Germline V lookup: CDR1 SGHAT, CDR2 FQNNGV. V was clipped by 3 bases and J by 2 bases, with 9 bases between them. The CDR3 protein is CASSLGGFTDTQYF. The CDR3 region has the DNA TGTGCCAGCAGCTTGGGCGGGTTCACAGATACGCAGTATTTT.

This clone was seen only a few times. The rearrangement joins TRBV2 to TRBJ1-1; D unclear. CDR1 is SNHLY, CDR2 FYNNEI, per germline. The length of the CDR3 is 14 residues. V dropped 7 bases and J dropped 1 base, with 13 bases sitting between them. The CDR3 DNA reads as TGTGCCAGCATCTATTTGTGGGCGAACACTGAAGCTTTCTTT. Its protein product is CASIYLWANTEAFF. Variable domain in full (rest from reference TRBV2 and TRBJ1-1): EPEVTQTPSHQVTQMGQEVILRCVPISNHLYFYWYRQILGQKVEFLVSFYNNEISEKSEIFDDQFSVERPDGSNFTLKIRSTKLEDSAMYFCASIYLWANTEAFFGQGTRLTVV.

This chain links TRBV11-2 with TRBJ2-1; 9 bases agree with TRBD2. The germline V gene encodes CDR1 SGHAT and CDR2 FQNNGV. The CDR3 loop spans 15 amino acids. Trimming took 7 bases from V and 5 from J; bases not matched to a gene: 9. CDR3 region: CASNVLRGRDNEQFF. CDR3 DNA sequence: TGTGCCAGCAACGTTCTTCGCGGGAGGGACAATGAGCAGTTCTTC.

This clone turned up a few times. The genes are TRBV2 and TRBJ2-2, with 8 nucleotides matching TRBD2. The germline CDR1 and CDR2 sequences are SNHLY and FYNNEI. The V segment lost 6 bases and the J segment 7 bases; nucleotides outside the gene matches: 10. The CDR3 totals 15 residues. The CDR3 nucleotides read TGTGCCAGCAGCAACCGACTAGCGCTGAACGGGGAGCTGTTTTTT. Translation: CASSNRLALNGELFF.

This clone was counted between two and nine times. The chain is built from TRBV7-6 and TRBJ2-7, with D possibly matching TRBD1 (6 bases). Trimming pared 5 bases from V and 4 bases from J, leaving 18 bases between. The germline V gene encodes CDR1 SGHVS and CDR2 FNYEAQ. This CDR3 region has 15 residues. The CDR3, as DNA: TGTGCCAGCAGCCCCGGTACAGGGTCAAGTTACGAGCAGTACTTC. It yields the protein CASSPGTGSSYEQYF.

This chain joins TRBV5-6 and TRBJ2-1, with TRBD1 matching over 7 bases. The germline CDR1 and CDR2 sequences are SGHDT and YYEEEE. With V trimmed by 4 bases and J by 5 bases, 15 bases remained unmatched. The CDR3 covers 17 residues. The CDR3 loop is CASSQPGAGTVDNEQFF. CDR3 sequence (DNA): TGTGCCAGCAGCCAACCCGGAGCCGGGACAGTGGACAATGAGCAGTTCTTC.

The chain has TRBV29-1 and TRBJ2-5; perhaps TRBD1 as D (6 bases). Germline V CDR1 and CDR2: SQVTM, ANQGSEA. This CDR3 spans 12 amino acids. Trimming took 6 bases from V and 0 from J, leaving 8 bases between them. In DNA, the CDR3 is TGCAGCGTACAGGGCCACCAAGAGACCCAGTACTTC. This gives the protein CSVQGHQETQYF.

This clone appeared a few times. J is TRBJ1-4 and V is TRBV4-2; D gene uncertain. Germline V gene lookup returns CDR1 LGHNA and CDR2 YNFKEQ. Trimming removed 4 bases from V and 7 bases from J, with 16 bases in between. The length of the CDR3 is 15 residues. This chain's CDR3 is CASSLGGGRFEKLFF. In DNA, the CDR3 is TGTGCCAGCAGCCTCGGCGGTGGACGGTTTGAAAAACTGTTTTTT.

The chain combines TRBV7-2 with TRBJ2-7; D is possibly TRBD1 or TRBD2 (6 bases each). Per germline, CDR1 SGHTA and CDR2 FQGNSA. This CDR3 comprises 16 residues. The ends were cut back, 3 bases at V and 2 bases at J, with 17 bases in the middle. Here the CDR3 reads CASSLVGGTNAYEQYF. As DNA, the CDR3 is TGTGCCAGCAGCTTGGTTGGCGGGACAAACGCCTACGAGCAGTACTTC.

The chain couples TRBV5-1 to TRBJ2-7; perhaps TRBD1 as D (6 bases). The length of the CDR3 is 15 residues. V lost 1 base and J lost 0, with 11 bases in between. Germline V lookup: CDR1 SGHRS, CDR2 YFSETQ. The CDR3 DNA reads as TGCGCCAGCAGCTTGTCCAGGGGCGACTCCTACGAGCAGTACTTC. Amino acid sequence: CASSLSRGDSYEQYF. The full variable domain, completed using reference TRBV5-1 and TRBJ2-7, is KAGVTQTPRYLIKTRGQQVTLSCSPISGHRSVSWYQQTPGQGLQFLFEYFSETQRNKGNFPGRFSGRQFSNSRSEMNVSTLELGDSALYLCASSLSRGDSYEQYFGPGTRLTVT.

V usage is TRBV5-8 and J usage is TRBJ2-7; possibly TRBD1 or TRBD2 for D (6 bases each). The ends were cut back, 6 bases at V and 2 bases at J, with 18 bases in the middle. The CDR3 consists of 15 residues. The V gene's germline CDR1 is SGHTS and CDR2 YDEGEE. Written as DNA, the CDR3 is TGTGCCAGCACCCCGAAGGGGGGCATGACCTACGAGCAGTACTTC. Translation gives CASTPKGGMTYEQYF.

The gene calls are TRBV7-9 and TRBJ2-1; D is ambiguous. CDR3 length: 11 residues. The germline V and J ends were trimmed by 3 bases and 13 bases, with 10 bases remaining between them. Germline V gene sequence: CDR1 SEHNR, CDR2 FQNEAQ (reference sequence). The CDR3 DNA follows: TGTGCCAGCAGCTTTGGCCCAATACAGTTCTTC. Translating it yields CASSFGPIQFF.

This clone has only one observation. This sequence joins TRBV2 and TRBJ2-1, with D possibly being TRBD1 (5 bases). V gave up 3 bases and J gave up 3 bases, with 18 bases separating them. Germline CDR1 is SNHLY and CDR2 is FYNNEI. The CDR3 extends over 17 amino acids. CDR3 DNA: TGTGCCAGCAGTGAGACCCTCCAGGGTGCGATCTACAATGAGCAGTTCTTC. Protein: CASSETLQGAIYNEQFF.

Notes on this clone: In the same sample, other DNA sequences code for this CDR3. The V gene is TRBV11-2, the J gene TRBJ2-7; weak D call: TRBD2 (5 bases). V shed 0 bases and J shed 4 bases, with 10 bases lying between them. Germline V CDR1 and CDR2: SGHAT, FQNNGV. The CDR3 spans 14 residues. The CDR3 DNA is TGTGCCAGCAGCTTAGATCGGTCGGGATACGAGCAGTACTTC. As protein: CASSLDRSGYEQYF.

The rearrangement joins TRBV7-9 to TRBJ2-1; D might be TRBD1 (5 bases). Germline V CDR1 and CDR2: SEHNR, FQNEAQ (reference sequence). The CDR3 sequence is 15 residues long. Trimming took off 5 bases at V and 7 bases at J, with 18 bases between the two ends. The CDR3 reads CASSPAPKGVNEQFF. The CDR3 DNA sequence: TGTGCCAGCAGCCCCGCCCCAAAAGGGGTGAATGAGCAGTTCTTC.

This clone occurred once. The genes are TRBV18 and TRBJ2-7; TRBD1 might be the D (6 bases). The germline gives CDR1 KGHSH, CDR2 LQKENI. CDR3 size: 14 residues. Trimming pared 7 bases from V and 3 bases from J, leaving 16 bases between. CDR3 sequence (DNA): TGTGCCAGCTTTCCGAACCAGGGGAGCTACGAGCAGTACTTC. It yields the protein CASFPNQGSYEQYF.

This chain joins TRBV7-8 and TRBJ1-4, with D possibly TRBD1 on 5 matching bases. The CDR3 consists of 15 residues. Trimming removed 5 bases from V and 3 bases from J, with 13 bases in between. Looked up from germline, CDR1 is SGHVS and CDR2 is FQNEAQ. The CDR3 sequence is CASSRSGGSNEKLFF. CDR3 nucleotide sequence: TGTGCCAGCAGCCGATCCGGGGGGTCTAATGAAAAACTGTTTTTT. Full variable domain (rest looked up from reference TRBV7-8 and TRBJ1-4): GAGVSQSPRYKVAKRGQDVALRCDPISGHVSLFWYQQALGQGPEFLTYFQNEAQLDKSGLPSDRFFAERPEGSVSTLKIQRTQQEDSAVYLCASSRSGGSNEKLFFGSGTQLSVL.

The rearrangement joins TRBV5-6 to TRBJ2-3; 10 bases fit TRBD2. The CDR3 is 16 amino acids. J gave up 5 bases and V 0 bases, and 6 bases lay outside the gene matches. Germline CDR1 is SGHDT and CDR2 is YYEEEE. The CDR3 DNA is TGTGCCAGCAGCTTGGGGCTAGCGGGAGCAGAAGATACGCAGTATTTT. Protein product: CASSLGLAGAEDTQYF.

In the case of this clone: This sample includes further DNA sequences coding for the same CDR3. The chain has TRBV7-9 and TRBJ2-1, with no clear D. CDR1 SEHNR and CDR2 FQNEAQ come from the germline V gene (reference sequence). The CDR3 is made up of 12 amino acids. V was trimmed by 0 bases and J by 9 bases, leaving 6 bases between them. CDR3 sequence (DNA): TGTGCCAGCAGCTTAGCGGGTGGTGAGCAGTTCTTC. It codes for CASSLAGGEQFF.